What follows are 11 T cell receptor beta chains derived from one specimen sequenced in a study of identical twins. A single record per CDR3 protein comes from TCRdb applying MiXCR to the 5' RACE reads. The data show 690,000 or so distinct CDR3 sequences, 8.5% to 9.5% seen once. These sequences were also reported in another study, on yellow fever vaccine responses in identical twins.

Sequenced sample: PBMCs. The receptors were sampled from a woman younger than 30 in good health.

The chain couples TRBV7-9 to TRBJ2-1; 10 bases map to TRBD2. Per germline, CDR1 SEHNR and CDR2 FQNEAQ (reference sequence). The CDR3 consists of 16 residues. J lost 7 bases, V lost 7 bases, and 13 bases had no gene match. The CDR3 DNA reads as TGTGCCAGCACCACAGTCGGGGCTAGCGGGAGAAATGAGCAGTTCTTC. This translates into CASTTVGASGRNEQFF.

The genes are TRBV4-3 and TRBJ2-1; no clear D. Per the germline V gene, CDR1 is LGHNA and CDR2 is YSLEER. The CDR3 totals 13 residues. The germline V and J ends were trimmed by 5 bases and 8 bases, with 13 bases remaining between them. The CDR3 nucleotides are TGCGCCAGCAGCAGAGTTCACTTGGATGAGCAGTTCTTC. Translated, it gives CASSRVHLDEQFF.

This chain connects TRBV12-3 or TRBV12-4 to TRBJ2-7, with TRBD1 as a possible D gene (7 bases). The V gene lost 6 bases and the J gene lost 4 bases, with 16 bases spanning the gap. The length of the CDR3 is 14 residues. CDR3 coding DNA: TGTGCCAGCAGGCGCGGGACAGAAGGATACGAGCAGTACTTC. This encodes CASRRGTEGYEQYF.

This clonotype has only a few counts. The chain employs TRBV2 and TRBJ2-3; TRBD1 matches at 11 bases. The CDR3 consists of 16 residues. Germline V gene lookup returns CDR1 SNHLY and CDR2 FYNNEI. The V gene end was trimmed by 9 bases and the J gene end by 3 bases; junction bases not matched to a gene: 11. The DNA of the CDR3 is TGTGCCAGAGAGAAATTCCGGGACAGGGGGACAGATACGCAGTATTTT. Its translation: CAREKFRDRGTDTQYF.

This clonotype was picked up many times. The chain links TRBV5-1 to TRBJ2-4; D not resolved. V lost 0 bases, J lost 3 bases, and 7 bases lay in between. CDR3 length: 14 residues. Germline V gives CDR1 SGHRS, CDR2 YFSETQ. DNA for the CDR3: TGCGCCAGCAGCTTGGAATCGGTCAAAAACATTCAGTACTTC. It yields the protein CASSLESVKNIQYF.

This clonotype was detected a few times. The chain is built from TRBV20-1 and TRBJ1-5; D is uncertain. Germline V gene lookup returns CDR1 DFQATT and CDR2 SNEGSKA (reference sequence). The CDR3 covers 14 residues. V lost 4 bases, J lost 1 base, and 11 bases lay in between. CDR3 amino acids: CSAIRSMSNQPQHF. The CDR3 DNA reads TGCAGTGCTATTCGGAGTATGAGCAATCAGCCCCAGCATTTT.

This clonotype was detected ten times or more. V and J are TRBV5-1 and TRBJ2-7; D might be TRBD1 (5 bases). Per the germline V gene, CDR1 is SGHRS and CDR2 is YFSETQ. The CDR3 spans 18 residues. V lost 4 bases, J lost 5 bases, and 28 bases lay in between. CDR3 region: CASSPTSSQGKGSHEQYF. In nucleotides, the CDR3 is TGCGCCAGCAGCCCTACCTCTTCTCAGGGAAAAGGAAGCCACGAGCAGTACTTC. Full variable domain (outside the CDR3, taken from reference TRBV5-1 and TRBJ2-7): KAGVTQTPRYLIKTRGQQVTLSCSPISGHRSVSWYQQTPGQGLQFLFEYFSETQRNKGNFPGRFSGRQFSNSRSEMNVSTLELGDSALYLCASSPTSSQGKGSHEQYFGPGTRLTVT.

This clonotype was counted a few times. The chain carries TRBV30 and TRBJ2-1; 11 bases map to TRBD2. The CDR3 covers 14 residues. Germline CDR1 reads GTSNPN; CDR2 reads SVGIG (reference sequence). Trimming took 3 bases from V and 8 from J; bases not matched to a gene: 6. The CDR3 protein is CAWRLSGGAHEQFF. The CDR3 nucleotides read TGTGCCTGGAGGCTTAGCGGGGGGGCCCATGAGCAGTTCTTC.

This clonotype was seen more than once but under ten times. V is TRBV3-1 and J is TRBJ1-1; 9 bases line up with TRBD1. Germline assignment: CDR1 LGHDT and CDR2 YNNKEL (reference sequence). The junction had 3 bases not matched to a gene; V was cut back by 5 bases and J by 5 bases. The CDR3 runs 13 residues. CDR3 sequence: CASSNRGRTEAFF. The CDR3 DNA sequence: TGTGCCAGCAGCAACAGGGGGCGAACTGAAGCTTTCTTT.

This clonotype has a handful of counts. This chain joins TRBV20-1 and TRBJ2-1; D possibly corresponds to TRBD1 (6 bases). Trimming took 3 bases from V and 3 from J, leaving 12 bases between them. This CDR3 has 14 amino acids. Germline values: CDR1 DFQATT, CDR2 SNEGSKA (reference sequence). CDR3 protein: CSARAGTNYNEQFF. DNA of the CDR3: TGCAGTGCTAGGGCCGGGACAAACTACAATGAGCAGTTCTTC.

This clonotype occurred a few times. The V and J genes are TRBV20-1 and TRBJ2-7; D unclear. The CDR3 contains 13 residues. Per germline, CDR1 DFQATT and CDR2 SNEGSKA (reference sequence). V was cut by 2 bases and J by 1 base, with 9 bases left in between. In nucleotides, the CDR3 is TGCAGTGCTAGAACCTACCAATCCTACGAGCAGTACTTC. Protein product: CSARTYQSYEQYF.